This T cell receptor (beta chain) stems from a study of CD8 T cells in Susac syndrome. From blood CD8+ and CD4+ T cells, the TCR beta chain was sequenced. Negative magnetic isolation gave CD8+ and CD4+ cells; FACS enriched CD8+ TEMRA. When the RNA was reverse transcribed, random hexamers were used with an input of roughly 0.45 to 1 ug. TCRdb ran MiXCR on the immunoSEQ multiplex PCR reads and lists one entry per CDR3 protein. The sample has 120,000 to 150,000 distinct CDR3 sequences, approximately 94% seen once; the top ten hold less than 0.095%. CDR3 size: 15 residues. V lost 0 bases, J lost 0 bases, and 2 bases stayed unmatched. Germline V gives CDR1 SGHRS, CDR2 YFSETQ.

J is TRBJ2-7 and V is TRBV5-1; 8 nucleotides agree with TRBD1. The sample taken for sequencing was CD4+ T cells from PBMCs. The receptor was derived from a human donor in good health. This chain's CDR3 is CASSLGQGNSYEQYF. CDR3 bases: TGCGCCAGCAGCTTGGGACAGGGGAACTCCTACGAGCAGTACTTC.